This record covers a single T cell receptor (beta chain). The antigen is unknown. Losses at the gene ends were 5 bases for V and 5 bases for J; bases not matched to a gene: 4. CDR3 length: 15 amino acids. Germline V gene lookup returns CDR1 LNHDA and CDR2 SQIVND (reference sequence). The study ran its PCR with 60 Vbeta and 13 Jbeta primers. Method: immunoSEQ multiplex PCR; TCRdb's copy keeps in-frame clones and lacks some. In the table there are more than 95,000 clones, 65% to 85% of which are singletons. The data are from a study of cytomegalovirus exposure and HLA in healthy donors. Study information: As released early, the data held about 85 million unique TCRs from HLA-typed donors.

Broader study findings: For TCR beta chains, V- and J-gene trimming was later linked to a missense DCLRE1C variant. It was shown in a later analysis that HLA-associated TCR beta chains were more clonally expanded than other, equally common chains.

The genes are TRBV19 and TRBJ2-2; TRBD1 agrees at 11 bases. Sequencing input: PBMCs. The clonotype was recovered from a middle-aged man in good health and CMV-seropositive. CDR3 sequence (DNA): TGTGCCAGTAGTCGGACAGGGGGCAATACCGGGGAGCTGTTTTTT. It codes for CASSRTGGNTGELFF.